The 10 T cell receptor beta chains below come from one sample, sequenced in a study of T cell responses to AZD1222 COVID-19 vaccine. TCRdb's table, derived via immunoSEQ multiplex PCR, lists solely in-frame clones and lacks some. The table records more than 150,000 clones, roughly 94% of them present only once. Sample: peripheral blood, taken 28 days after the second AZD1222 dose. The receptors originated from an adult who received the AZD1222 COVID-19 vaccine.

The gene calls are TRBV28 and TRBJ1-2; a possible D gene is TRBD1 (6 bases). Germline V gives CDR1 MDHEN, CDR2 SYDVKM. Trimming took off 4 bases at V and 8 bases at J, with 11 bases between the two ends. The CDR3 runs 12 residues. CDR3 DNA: TGTGCCAGCAGTTCGGGGGCGAAGGGCTACACCTTC. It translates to CASSSGAKGYTF.

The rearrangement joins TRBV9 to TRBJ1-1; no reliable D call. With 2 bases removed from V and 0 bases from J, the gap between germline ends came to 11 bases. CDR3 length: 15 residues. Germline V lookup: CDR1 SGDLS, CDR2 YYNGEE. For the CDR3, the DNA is TGTGCCAGCAGCGTTGTGTCCGTCATGAACACTGAAGCTTTCTTT. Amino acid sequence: CASSVVSVMNTEAFF.

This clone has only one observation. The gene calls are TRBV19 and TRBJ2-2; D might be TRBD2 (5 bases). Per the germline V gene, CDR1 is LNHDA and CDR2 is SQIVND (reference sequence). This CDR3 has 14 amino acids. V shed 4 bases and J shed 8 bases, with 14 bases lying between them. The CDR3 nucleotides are TGTGCCAGTAGTACCCGGGGAGACGCTGGGGAGCTGTTTTTT. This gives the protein CASSTRGDAGELFF. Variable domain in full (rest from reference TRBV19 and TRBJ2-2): DGGITQSPKYLFRKEGQNVTLSCEQNLNHDAMYWYRQDPGQGLRLIYYSQIVNDFQKGDIAEGYSVSREKKESFPLTVTSAQKNPTAFYLCASSTRGDAGELFFGEGSRLTVL.

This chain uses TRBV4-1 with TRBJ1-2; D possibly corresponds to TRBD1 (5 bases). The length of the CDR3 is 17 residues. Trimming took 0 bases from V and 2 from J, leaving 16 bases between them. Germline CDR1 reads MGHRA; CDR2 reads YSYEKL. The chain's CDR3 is CASSQDPPGAGNYGYTF. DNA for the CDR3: TGCGCCAGCAGCCAAGACCCCCCCGGGGCAGGGAACTATGGCTACACCTTC.

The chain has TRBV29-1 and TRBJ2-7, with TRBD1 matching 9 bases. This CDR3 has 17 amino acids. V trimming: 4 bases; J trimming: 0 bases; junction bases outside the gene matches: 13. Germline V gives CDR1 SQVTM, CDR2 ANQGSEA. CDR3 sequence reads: CSVGRTGAEGISYEQYF. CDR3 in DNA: TGCAGCGTTGGGAGGACAGGGGCGGAGGGAATCTCCTACGAGCAGTACTTC.

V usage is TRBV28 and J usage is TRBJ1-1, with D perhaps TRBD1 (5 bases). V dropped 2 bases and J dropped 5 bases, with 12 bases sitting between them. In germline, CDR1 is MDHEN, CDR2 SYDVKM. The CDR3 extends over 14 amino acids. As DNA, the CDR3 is TGTGCCAGCAGTTTACCAGGGTTACGGACTGAAGCTTTCTTT. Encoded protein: CASSLPGLRTEAFF.

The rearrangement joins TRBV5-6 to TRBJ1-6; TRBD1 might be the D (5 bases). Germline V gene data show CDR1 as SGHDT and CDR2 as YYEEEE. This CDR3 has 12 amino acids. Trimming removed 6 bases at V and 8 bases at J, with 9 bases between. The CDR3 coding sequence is TGTGCCAGCACCCGGGGGTATTCACCCCTCCACTTT. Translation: CASTRGYSPLHF. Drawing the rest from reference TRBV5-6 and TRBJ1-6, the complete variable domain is DAGVTQSPTHLIKTRGQQVTLRCSPKSGHDTVSWYQQALGQGPQFIFQYYEEEERQRGNFPDRFSGHQFPNYSSELNVNALLLGDSALYLCASTRGYSPLHFGNGTRLTVT.

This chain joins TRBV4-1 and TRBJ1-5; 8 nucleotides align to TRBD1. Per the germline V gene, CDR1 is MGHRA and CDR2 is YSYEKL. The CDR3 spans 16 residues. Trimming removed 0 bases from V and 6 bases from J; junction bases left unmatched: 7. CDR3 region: CASSQDLRQGSQPQHF. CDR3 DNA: TGCGCCAGCAGCCAAGATCTCCGACAGGGGAGTCAGCCCCAGCATTTT.

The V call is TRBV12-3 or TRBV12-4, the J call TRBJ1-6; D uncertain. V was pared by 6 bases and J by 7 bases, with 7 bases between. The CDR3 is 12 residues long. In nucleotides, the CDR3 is TGTGCCAGCAGCCGAGAGAATTCACCCCTCCACTTT. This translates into CASSRENSPLHF.

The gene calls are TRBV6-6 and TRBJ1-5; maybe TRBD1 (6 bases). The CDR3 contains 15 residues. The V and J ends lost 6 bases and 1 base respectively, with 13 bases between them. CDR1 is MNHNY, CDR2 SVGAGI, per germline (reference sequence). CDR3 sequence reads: CASRYRVGSNQPQHF. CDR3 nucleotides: TGTGCCAGCAGGTACAGGGTCGGAAGCAATCAGCCCCAGCATTTT.